This T cell receptor (beta chain) was observed in a study of cytomegalovirus exposure and HLA in healthy donors. Trimming removed 7 bases from V and 4 bases from J; junction bases left unmatched: 11. The CDR3 consists of 16 residues. Per the germline V gene, CDR1 is ENHRY and CDR2 is SYGVKD. 60 Vbeta and 13 Jbeta primers were used in PCR. TCRdb keeps only in-frame clones here, not all; method: immunoSEQ multiplex PCR. Here the sample spans about 170,000 clones, almost 75% being singletons. The V and J genes are TRBV10-3 and TRBJ2-1, with TRBD2 matching over 9 bases. Sequenced sample: PBMCs. This clonotype was sampled from a woman aged 18-35 years in good health and CMV-seropositive. CDR3 sequence (DNA): TGTGCCATCACTCCCACTTCTAGCGGGATTTACAATGAGCAGTTCTTC. Its protein product is CAITPTSSGIYNEQFF.